This T cell receptor (beta chain) was captured in a study of T cells expressing NK-cell markers. The CDR3 runs to 13 residues. Germline CDR1 and CDR2: DFQATT and SNEGSKA (reference sequence). Reprocessing the 5' RACE reads, TCRdb reports a single entry for every CDR3 protein and omits DNA. The ten top clones account for around 1.4%, within a sample of roughly 450,000 distinct CDR3 sequences. This clonotype originated in a woman in her 50s in good health. Sequencing was carried out using blood T cells: a sorted CD56 or NKG2C T cell subset, CD4+ or CD8+ T cells, or bulk PBMC T cells (not recorded which). The chain recombines TRBV20-1 with TRBJ2-7. This chain's CDR3 is CSAADRISYEQYF.